Presented here are 10 T cell receptor beta chains from one specimen sequenced in a study of identical twins. TCRdb fed the 5' RACE reads into MiXCR, producing one record per CDR3 protein. The sample holds some 1,700,000 distinct CDR3 sequences, roughly a third seen once. Material for sequencing was cord blood. These receptor sequences come from a newborn girl in good health.

The CDR3 DNA reads TGCGCCAGCAGCAAAAGTAGTCAGAGCTCCTACAATGAGCAGTTCTTC. Translation gives CASSKSSQSSYNEQFF. The J gene is TRBJ2-1, the V gene TRBV5-1; no reliable D call. V was cut by 4 bases and J by 0 bases, with 14 bases left in between. The CDR3 sequence is 16 residues long. Germline V lookup: CDR1 SGHRS, CDR2 YFSETQ.

The CDR3 is CSVRTGEGYGYTF. CDR3 coding DNA: TGCAGCGTCCGAACGGGGGAAGGCTATGGCTACACCTTC. The chain combines TRBV29-1 with TRBJ1-2; D might be TRBD1 (5 bases). The CDR3 sequence is 13 residues long. Trimming cost V 6 bases and J 4 bases, with 15 bases left between them. The germline V gene has CDR1 SQVTM and CDR2 ANQGSEA.

This rearrangement joins TRBV7-9 to TRBJ1-2; perhaps TRBD1 as D (5 bases). Trimming took off 4 bases at V and 4 bases at J, with 13 bases between the two ends. The germline V gene has CDR1 SEHNR and CDR2 FQNEAQ (reference sequence). This CDR3 comprises 14 residues. The CDR3: CASSSGREIYGYTF. CDR3 nucleotide sequence: TGTGCCAGCAGCTCGGGCAGGGAGATCTATGGCTACACCTTC.

This rearrangement joins TRBV20-1 to TRBJ1-2, with D possibly being TRBD1 (5 bases). The V and J ends lost 2 bases and 2 bases respectively, with 12 bases between them. There are 14 residues in the CDR3. CDR1 and CDR2 from the germline V gene are DFQATT and SNEGSKA (reference sequence). The CDR3 region has the DNA TGCAGTGCTAGATGGGACGGGGGGAACTATGGCTACACCTTC. Translation: CSARWDGGNYGYTF.

The J gene is TRBJ1-4, the V gene TRBV4-2, with 8 positions matching TRBD1. Trimming at V came to 3 bases and at J to 5 bases, leaving 8 bases not matched to a gene. The CDR3 covers 16 residues. Germline V lookup: CDR1 LGHNA, CDR2 YNFKEQ. CDR3 DNA sequence: TGTGCCAGCAGCCACTTCTCTACAGGGGGGAATGAAAAACTGTTTTTT. It translates to CASSHFSTGGNEKLFF.

This clonotype was observed a few times. The J gene is TRBJ1-5, the V gene TRBV20-1; possibly TRBD1 for D (5 bases). This CDR3 contains 13 residues. The ends were cut back, 6 bases at V and 6 bases at J, with 15 bases in the middle. Germline V lookup: CDR1 DFQATT, CDR2 SNEGSKA (reference sequence). The CDR3 spells CSAGWGSSQPQHF. DNA of the CDR3: TGCAGTGCCGGGTGGGGGTCAAGTCAGCCCCAGCATTTT.

This clonotype was seen at least ten times. The chain is built from TRBV4-1 and TRBJ2-7, with 7 bases that match TRBD2. J was trimmed by 5 bases and V by 3 bases; bases with no gene match: 7. The CDR3 consists of 14 residues. Germline CDR1 MGHRA, CDR2 YSYEKL. CDR3 coding DNA: TGCGCCAGCAGCCAGCAACCTACTAGCGACGAGCAGTACTTC. This translates into CASSQQPTSDEQYF.

The J gene is TRBJ2-1, the V gene TRBV29-1; tentative D call: TRBD2 (5 bases). Near its end, the DNA agrees better with TRBJ2-7, so the J call may be wrong. Germline V gene lookup returns CDR1 SQVTM and CDR2 ANQGSEA. This CDR3 contains 13 residues. The CDR3 is CSVASSSYNEQYF. The CDR3 nucleotides are TGCAGCGTTGCTTCTAGCTCCTACAATGAGCAGTACTTC.

CDR3: CATKGAPQETQYF. The CDR3, as DNA: TGTGCCACCAAGGGGGCTCCACAAGAGACCCAGTACTTC. This chain uses TRBV24-1 with TRBJ2-5; 7 bases are shared with TRBD1. Germline V CDR1 and CDR2: KGHDR, SFDVKD. This CDR3 comprises 13 residues. The V and J ends lost 8 bases and 2 bases, in that order; junction bases with no gene match: 4.

V and J are TRBV6-6 and TRBJ2-7, with 9 bases aligning to TRBD1. Germline loops: CDR1 MNHNY, CDR2 SVGAGI (reference sequence). J gave up 4 bases and V 6 bases, and 4 bases lay outside the gene matches. This CDR3 has 13 amino acids. CDR3: CASRRQGEYEQYF. The CDR3 region has the DNA TGTGCCAGCAGGCGACAGGGGGAGTACGAGCAGTACTTC.